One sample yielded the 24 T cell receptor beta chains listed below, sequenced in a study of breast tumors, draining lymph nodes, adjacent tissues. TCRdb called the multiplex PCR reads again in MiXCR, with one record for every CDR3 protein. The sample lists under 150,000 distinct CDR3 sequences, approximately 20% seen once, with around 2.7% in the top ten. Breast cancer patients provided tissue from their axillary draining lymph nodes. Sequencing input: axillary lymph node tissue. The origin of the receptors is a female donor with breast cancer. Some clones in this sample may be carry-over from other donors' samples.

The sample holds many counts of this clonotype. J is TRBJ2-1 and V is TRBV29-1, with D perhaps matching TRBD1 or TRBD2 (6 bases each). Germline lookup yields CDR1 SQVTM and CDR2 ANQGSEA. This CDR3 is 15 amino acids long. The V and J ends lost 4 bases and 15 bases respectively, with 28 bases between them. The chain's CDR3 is CSVAGDDLPGATGFF. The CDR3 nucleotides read TGCAGCGTTGCAGGGGATGACTTGCCGGGAGCTACGGGGTTCTTC.

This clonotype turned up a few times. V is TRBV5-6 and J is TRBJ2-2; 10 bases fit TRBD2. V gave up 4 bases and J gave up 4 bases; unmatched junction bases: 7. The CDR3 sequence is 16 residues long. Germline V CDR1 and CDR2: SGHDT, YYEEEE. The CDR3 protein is CASSLLLAGGTGELFF. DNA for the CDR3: TGTGCCAGCAGCCTACTTTTAGCGGGAGGCACCGGGGAGCTGTTTTTT.

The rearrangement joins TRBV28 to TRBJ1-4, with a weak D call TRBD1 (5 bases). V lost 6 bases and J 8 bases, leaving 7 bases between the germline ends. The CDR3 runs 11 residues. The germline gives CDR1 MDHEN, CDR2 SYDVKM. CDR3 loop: CASSDREKLFF. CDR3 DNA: TGTGCCAGCAGCGACAGAGAAAAACTGTTTTTT.

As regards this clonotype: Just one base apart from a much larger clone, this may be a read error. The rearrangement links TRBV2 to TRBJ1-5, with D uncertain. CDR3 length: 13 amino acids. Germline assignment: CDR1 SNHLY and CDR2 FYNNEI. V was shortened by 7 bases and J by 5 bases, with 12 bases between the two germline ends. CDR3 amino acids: CASTRNRYQPQHF. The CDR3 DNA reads TGTGCCAGCACTCGGAACCGCTATCAGCCCCAGCATTTT.

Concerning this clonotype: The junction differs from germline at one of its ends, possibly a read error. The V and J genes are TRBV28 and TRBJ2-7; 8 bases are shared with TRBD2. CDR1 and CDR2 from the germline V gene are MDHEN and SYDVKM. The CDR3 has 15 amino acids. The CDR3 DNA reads TGTGCCAGCAGTCCCGGGGGGGGGGCGAGCTACGAGCAGTCCTTC. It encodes CASSPGGGASYEQSF.

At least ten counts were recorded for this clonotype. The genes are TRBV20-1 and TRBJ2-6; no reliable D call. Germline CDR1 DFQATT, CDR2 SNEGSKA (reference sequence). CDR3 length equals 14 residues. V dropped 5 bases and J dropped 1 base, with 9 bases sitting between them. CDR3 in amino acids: CSADGRSGANVLTF. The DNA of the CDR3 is TGCAGTGCTGATGGTCGGTCTGGGGCCAACGTCCTGACTTTC.

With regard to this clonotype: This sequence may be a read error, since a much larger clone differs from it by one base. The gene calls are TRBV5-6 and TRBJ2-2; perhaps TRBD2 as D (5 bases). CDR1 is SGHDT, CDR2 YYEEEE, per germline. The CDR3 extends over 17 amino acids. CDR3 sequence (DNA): TGTGCCAGCAGCTTCCTCCCCCTAGATAGCTGGACCGGGGTGCTGTTTTTT. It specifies CASSFLPLDSWTGVLFF.

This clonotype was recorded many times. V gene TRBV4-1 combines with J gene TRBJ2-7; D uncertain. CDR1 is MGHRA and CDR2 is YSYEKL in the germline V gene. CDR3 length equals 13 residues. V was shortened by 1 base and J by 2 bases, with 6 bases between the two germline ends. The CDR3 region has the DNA TGCGCCAGCAGCCAAGGGCCAGCCTACGAGCAGTACTTC. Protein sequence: CASSQGPAYEQYF.

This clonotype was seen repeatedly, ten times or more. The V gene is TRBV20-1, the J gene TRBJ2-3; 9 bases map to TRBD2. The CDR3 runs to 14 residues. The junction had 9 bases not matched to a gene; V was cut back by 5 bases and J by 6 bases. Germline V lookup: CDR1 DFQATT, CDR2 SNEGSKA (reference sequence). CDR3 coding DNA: TGCAGTGCTGTTCTAGGGGCGGGGGGGGATACGCAGTATTTT. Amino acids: CSAVLGAGGDTQYF.

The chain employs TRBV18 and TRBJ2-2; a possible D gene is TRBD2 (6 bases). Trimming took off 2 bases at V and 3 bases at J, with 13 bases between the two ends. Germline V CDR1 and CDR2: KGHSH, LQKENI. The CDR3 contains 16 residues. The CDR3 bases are TGTGCCAGCTCACCAGGAAGTCCTAGCGACACCGGGGAGCTGTTTTTT. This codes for CASSPGSPSDTGELFF.

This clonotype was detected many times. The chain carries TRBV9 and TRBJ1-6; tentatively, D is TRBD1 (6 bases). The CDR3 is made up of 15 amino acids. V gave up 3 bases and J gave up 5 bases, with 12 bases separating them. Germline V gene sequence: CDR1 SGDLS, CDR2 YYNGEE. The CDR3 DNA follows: TGTGCCAGCAGCGACGGGACAACCGATAATTCACCCCTCCACTTT. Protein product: CASSDGTTDNSPLHF.

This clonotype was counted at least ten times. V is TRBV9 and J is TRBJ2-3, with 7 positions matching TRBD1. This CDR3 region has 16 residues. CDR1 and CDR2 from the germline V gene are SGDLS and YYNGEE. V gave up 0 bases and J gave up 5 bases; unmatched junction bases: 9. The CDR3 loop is CASSVVGGAGRDTQYF. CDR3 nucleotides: TGTGCCAGCAGCGTAGTAGGGGGCGCAGGGAGAGATACGCAGTATTTT.

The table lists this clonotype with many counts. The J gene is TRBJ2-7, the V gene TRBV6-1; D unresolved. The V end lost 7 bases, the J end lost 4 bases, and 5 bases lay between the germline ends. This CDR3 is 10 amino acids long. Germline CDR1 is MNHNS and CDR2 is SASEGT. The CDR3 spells CASNQYEQYF. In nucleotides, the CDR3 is TGTGCCAGCAACCAATACGAGCAGTACTTC.

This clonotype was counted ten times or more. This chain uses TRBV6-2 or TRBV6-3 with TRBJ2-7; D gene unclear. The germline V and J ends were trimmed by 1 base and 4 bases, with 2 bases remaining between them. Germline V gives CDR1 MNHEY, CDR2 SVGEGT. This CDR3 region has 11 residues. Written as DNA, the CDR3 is TGTGCCAGCAGTTACTTTTACGAGCAGTACTTC. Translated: CASSYFYEQYF.

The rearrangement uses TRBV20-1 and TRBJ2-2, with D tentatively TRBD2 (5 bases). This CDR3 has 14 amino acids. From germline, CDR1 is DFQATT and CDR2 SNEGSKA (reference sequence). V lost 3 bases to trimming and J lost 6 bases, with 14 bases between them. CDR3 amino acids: CSASSLANAGELFF. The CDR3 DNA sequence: TGCAGTGCTAGTTCGCTAGCTAACGCCGGGGAGCTGTTTTTT.

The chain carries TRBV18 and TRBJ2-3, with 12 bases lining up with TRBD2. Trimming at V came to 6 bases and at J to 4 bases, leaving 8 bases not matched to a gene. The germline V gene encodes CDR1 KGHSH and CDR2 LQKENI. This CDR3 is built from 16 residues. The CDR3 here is CASSDELAGGPDTQYF. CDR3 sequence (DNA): TGTGCCAGCTCGGACGAGCTAGCGGGAGGGCCAGATACGCAGTATTTT.

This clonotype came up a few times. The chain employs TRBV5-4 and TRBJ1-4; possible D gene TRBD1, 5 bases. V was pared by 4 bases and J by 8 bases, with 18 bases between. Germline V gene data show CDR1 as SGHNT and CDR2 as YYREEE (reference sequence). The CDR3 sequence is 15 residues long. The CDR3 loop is CASSRSTEGYEKLFF. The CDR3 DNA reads TGTGCCAGCAGCCGGTCGACAGAGGGATACGAAAAACTGTTTTTT.

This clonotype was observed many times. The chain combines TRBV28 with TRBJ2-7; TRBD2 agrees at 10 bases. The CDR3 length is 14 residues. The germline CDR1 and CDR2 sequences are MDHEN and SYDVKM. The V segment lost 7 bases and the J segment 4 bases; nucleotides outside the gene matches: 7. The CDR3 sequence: CASTRLAGAYEQYF. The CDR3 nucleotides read TGTGCCAGCACTAGGCTAGCGGGAGCATACGAGCAGTACTTC.

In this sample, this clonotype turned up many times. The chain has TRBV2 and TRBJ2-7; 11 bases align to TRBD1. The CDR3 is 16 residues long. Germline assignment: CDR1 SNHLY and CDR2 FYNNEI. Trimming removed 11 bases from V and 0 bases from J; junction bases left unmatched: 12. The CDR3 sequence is CAGERDRGNPSYEQYF. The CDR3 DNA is TGTGCCGGTGAACGGGACAGGGGGAACCCCTCCTACGAGCAGTACTTC.

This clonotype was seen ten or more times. CDR3: CASSPRDMAYEQYF. CDR3 DNA sequence: TGTGCCAGCAGCCCCCGGGACATGGCCTACGAGCAGTACTTC. The rearrangement links TRBV11-2 to TRBJ2-7, with a possible D match to TRBD1 (6 bases). Germline loops: CDR1 SGHAT, CDR2 FQNNGV. V was shortened by 5 bases and J by 2 bases, with 13 bases between the two germline ends. The CDR3 runs 14 residues.

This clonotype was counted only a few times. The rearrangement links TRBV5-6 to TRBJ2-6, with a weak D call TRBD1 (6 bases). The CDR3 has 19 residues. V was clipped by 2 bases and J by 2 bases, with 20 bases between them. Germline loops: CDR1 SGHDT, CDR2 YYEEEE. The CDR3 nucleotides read TGTGCCAGCAGCTTCCGTACGGCAGGGGTCCTTGCTGGGGCCAACGTCCTGACTTTC. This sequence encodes CASSFRTAGVLAGANVLTF.

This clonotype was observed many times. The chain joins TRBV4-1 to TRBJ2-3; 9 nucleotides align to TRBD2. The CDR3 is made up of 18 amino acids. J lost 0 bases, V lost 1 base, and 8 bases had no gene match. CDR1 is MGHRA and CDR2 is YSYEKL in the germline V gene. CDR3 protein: CASSQVPSGITSTDTQYF. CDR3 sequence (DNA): TGCGCCAGCAGCCAAGTCCCTAGCGGGATAACTAGCACAGATACGCAGTATTTT.

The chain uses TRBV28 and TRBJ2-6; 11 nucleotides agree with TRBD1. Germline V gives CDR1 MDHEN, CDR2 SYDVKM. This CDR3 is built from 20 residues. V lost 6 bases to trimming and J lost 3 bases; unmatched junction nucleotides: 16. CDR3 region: CASSPHIRTGGAFGANVLTF. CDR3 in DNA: TGTGCCAGCAGCCCCCACATAAGGACAGGGGGCGCGTTTGGGGCCAACGTCCTGACTTTC.

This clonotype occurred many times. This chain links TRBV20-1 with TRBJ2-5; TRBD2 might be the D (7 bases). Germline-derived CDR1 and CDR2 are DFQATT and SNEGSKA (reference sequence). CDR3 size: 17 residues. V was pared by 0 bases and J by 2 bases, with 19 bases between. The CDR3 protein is CSARDYGEGGLQETQYF. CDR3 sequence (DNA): TGCAGTGCTAGAGATTACGGGGAGGGGGGTTTACAAGAGACCCAGTACTTC.